The subject of this entry is one T cell receptor beta chain. The data stem from a study of OX40 agonist ivuxolimab in advanced cancers. Produced via immunoSEQ multiplex PCR; TCRdb's table is partial and in-frame only. The sample shows 40,000 to 60,000 clones, 88% of them seen only once. CDR1 SEHNR and CDR2 FQNEAQ come from the germline V gene (reference sequence). Deletions cut 2 bases from V and 8 bases from J, with 12 bases between. CDR3 length: 14 amino acids. This sequence was found in an adult with an advanced solid tumor such as melanoma, head and neck, liver or kidney cancer. Specimen: CD4+ or CD8+ T cells sorted from blood, collected in a trial of the OX40 agonist ivuxolimab. V is TRBV7-9 and J is TRBJ2-2; the D is unclear. The CDR3 DNA follows: TGTGCCAGCAGCTTATTTTTGTACTCTGGGGAGCTGTTTTTT. It is translated as CASSLFLYSGELFF.